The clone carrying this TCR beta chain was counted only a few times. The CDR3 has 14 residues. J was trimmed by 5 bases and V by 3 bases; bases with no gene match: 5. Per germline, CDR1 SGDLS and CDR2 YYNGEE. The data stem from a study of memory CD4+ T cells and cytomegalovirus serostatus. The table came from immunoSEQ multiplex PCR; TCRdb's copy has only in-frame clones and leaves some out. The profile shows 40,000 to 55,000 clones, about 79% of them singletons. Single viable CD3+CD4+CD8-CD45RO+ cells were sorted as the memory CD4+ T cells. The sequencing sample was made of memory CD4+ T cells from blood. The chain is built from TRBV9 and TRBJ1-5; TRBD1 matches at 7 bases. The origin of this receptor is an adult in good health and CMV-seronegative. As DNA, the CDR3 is TGTGCCAGCAGCGCGACAGGGAATGATCAGCCCCAGCATTTT. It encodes CASSATGNDQPQHF.